This entry features one T cell receptor (beta chain) sequence. The antigen remains undetermined. This specimen belongs to a study of cytomegalovirus exposure and HLA in healthy donors. Across the whole study: There were 100 million to 130 million unique TCR beta sequences, drawn from approximately 190 million T cells, in an earlier analysis.

Study results and caveats: In vitro data verified a few CMV-associated chains as specific for CMV antigens. TRBV6-2, TRBV6-3 and some other V segments were unresolvable in 87-base-pair reads.

CDR3 size: 14 residues. Germline V gives CDR1 LGHNA, CDR2 YSLEER. V lost 5 bases, J lost 2 bases, and 5 bases stayed unmatched. 60 Vbeta and 13 Jbeta primers were used in PCR. In the study's own analysis: In a later analysis, of around 83 million unique beta chains, roughly 10 million appeared in at least two donors. Profiled with immunoSEQ multiplex PCR; TCRdb holds only in-frame clones, not every one. The V and J calls and clone size come from that table; D and trimming were worked out from the DNA. The repertoire holds about 200,000 clones, 75% to 85% seen once, with around 0.38% in the top ten. What was sequenced was PBMCs. The receptor was derived from a male donor in good health and CMV-seropositive. V and J are TRBV4-3 and TRBJ2-7, with 8 positions matching TRBD1. This CDR3 is CASSFGTGAYEQYF. Written as DNA, the CDR3 is TGCGCCAGCAGCTTCGGGACAGGAGCCTACGAGCAGTACTTC.